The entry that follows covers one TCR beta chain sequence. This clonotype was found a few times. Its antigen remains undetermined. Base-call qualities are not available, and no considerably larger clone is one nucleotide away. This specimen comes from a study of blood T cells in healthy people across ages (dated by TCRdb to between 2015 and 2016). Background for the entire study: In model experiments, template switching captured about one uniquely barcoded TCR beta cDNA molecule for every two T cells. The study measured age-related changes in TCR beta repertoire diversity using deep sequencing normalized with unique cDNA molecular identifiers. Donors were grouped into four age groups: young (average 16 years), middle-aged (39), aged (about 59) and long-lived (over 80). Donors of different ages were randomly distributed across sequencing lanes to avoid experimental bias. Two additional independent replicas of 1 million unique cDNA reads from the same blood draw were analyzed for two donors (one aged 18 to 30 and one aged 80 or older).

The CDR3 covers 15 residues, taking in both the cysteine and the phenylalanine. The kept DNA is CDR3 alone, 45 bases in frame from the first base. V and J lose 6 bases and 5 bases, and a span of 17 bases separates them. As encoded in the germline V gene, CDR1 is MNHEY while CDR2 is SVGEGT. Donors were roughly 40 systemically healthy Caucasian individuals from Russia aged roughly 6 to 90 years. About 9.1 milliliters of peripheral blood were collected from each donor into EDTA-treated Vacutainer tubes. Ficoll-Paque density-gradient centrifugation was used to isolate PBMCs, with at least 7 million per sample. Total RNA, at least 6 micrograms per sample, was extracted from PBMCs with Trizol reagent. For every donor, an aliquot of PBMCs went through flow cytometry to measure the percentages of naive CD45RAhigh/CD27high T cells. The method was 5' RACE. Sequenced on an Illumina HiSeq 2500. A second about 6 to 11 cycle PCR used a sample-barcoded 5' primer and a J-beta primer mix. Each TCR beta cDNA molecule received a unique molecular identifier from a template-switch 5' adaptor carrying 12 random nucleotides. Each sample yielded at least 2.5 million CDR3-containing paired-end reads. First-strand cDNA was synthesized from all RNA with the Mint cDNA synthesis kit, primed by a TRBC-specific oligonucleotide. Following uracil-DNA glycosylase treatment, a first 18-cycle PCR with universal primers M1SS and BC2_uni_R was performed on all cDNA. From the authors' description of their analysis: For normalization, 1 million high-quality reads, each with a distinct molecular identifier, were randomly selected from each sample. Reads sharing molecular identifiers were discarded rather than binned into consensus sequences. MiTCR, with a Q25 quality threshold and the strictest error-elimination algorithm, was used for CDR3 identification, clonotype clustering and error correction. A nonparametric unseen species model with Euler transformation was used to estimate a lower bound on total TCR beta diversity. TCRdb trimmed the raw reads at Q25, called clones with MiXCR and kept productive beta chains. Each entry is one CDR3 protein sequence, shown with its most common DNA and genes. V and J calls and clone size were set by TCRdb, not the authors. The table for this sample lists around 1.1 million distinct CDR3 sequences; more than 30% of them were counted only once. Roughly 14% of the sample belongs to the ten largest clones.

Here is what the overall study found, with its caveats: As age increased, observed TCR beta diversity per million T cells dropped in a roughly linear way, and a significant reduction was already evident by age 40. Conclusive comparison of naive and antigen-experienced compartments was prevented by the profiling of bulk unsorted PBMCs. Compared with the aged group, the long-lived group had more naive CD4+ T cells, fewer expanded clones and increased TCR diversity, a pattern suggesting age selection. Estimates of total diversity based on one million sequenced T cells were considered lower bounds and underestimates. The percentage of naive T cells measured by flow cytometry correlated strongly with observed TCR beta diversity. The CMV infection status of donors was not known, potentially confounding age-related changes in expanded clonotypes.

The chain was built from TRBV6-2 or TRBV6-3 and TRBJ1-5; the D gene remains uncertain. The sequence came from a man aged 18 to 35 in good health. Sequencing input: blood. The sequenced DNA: TGTGCCAGCAGCCCCCGGGTGAAAGGCGATCAGCCCCAGCATTTT. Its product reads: CASSPRVKGDQPQHF.